Listed below are T cell receptor beta chains from one sample, sequenced in a study of cytomegalovirus exposure and HLA in healthy donors. Assay used: immunoSEQ multiplex PCR; TCRdb lists only in-frame clones, some missing. The data contain approximately 210,000 clones, 85% to 90% of them singletons. Source material: PBMCs. These receptors were obtained from a woman aged 18 to 35 in good health and CMV-seronegative. CDR3s include the opening cysteine and the closing phenylalanine or tryptophan. The order of the fields is D gene, J gene, clone size, V gene, CDR3 DNA, CDR3 protein. The D gene is left open where the match is weak. Clone size is shown for a subset of rows, as once, few, many or a class of expanded clone.

>TRBD1|TRBJ1-2|NA|TRBV13
TGTGCCAGCACCGCAGGGGGCGCGAGAAACAAGAACTATGGCTACACCTTC
CASTAGGARNKNYGYTF
>NA|TRBJ2-3|NA|TRBV5-6
TGTGCCAGCACCCAGGGACTTTCCCTCACAGATACGCAGTATTTT
CASTQGLSLTDTQYF
>TRBD1|TRBJ2-7|NA|TRBV2
TGTGCCAGCAGATTCAACAGGGGGTCCGTAAACGAGCAGTACTTC
CASRFNRGSVNEQYF
>TRBD1|TRBJ1-4|NA|TRBV7-9
TGTGCCAGGATTACCGGGACAGCTTATGAAAAACTGTTTTTT
CARITGTAYEKLFF
>NA|TRBJ1-2|NA|TRBV9
TGTGCCAGCAGCGTAGCAGGCGACGTTTATGGCTACACCTTC
CASSVAGDVYGYTF
>NA|TRBJ2-4|once|TRBV5-6
TGTGCCAGCAGCTTGGCGGGGATACTAGCCAAAAACATTCAGTACTTC
CASSLAGILAKNIQYF
>TRBD1|TRBJ2-1|NA|TRBV27
TGTGCCAGCAGTTTACCGGGGACAGGGGACAATGAGCAGTTCTTC
CASSLPGTGDNEQFF
>TRBD1|TRBJ2-5|NA|TRBV28
TGTGCCAGCAGCCCGGGGACAGGACGGGTGGAGACCCAGTACTTC
CASSPGTGRVETQYF
>TRBD1|TRBJ2-7|NA|TRBV6-4
TGTGCCAGCAGACCCTACAGGGGCTACGAGCAGTACTTC
CASRPYRGYEQYF
>TRBD1|TRBJ1-2|NA|TRBV10-2
TGCGCCAGCAGTGGAGTCAGGGGGTTTGGCTACACCTTC
CASSGVRGFGYTF
>NA|TRBJ2-1|NA|TRBV14
TGTGCCAGCAGCCAAAGCGGCGATGAGCAGTTCTTC
CASSQSGDEQFF
>NA|TRBJ1-2|NA|TRBV28
TGTGCCAGCAGTTTATTGCGGACGGGACTCTCTGGCTACACCTTC
CASSLLRTGLSGYTF
>NA|TRBJ1-1|once|TRBV7-9
TGTGCCAGCAGCAACGGGTTTCGTGGCACTGAAGCTTTCTTT
CASSNGFRGTEAFF
>TRBD1|TRBJ1-2|NA|TRBV2
TGTGCCAGCAGTGAAGAACAGGGGGAATCCTATGGCTACACCTTC
CASSEEQGESYGYTF
>NA|TRBJ2-3|NA|TRBV10-3
TGTGCCATCCGGGACTCGGGCACAGATACGCAGTATTTT
CAIRDSGTDTQYF
>TRBD1|TRBJ2-7|NA|TRBV11-2
TGTGCCAGCAGCGTCGACAGGGGTGTCGAGCAGTACTTC
CASSVDRGVEQYF
>NA|TRBJ1-2|NA|TRBV19
TGTGCCAGTAAGAGGAACAGGGTGAGTGGCTACACCTTC
CASKRNRVSGYTF
>NA|TRBJ1-1|NA|TRBV7-2
TGTGCCAGCAGCGCCCCCCGGGGGGGAGTGGGGAACACTGAAGCTTTCTTT
CASSAPRGGVGNTEAFF
>TRBD1|TRBJ2-5|few|TRBV30
TGTGCCTGGGGACAGGGATTAGAGACCCAGTACTTC
CAWGQGLETQYF
>NA|TRBJ1-4|NA|TRBV27
TGTGCCAGCAGTCCCGACTCGGTCAGTAATGAAAAACTGTTTTTT
CASSPDSVSNEKLFF
>TRBD2|TRBJ2-5|NA|TRBV30
TGTGCCTGGAGTGTAGGAGACCGGGGGGCCCAGTACTTC
CAWSVGDRGAQYF
>NA|TRBJ2-5|NA|TRBV7-9
TGTGCCAGCAGCTTAGAGTCGGAAGAGACCCAGTACTTC
CASSLESEETQYF
>NA|TRBJ2-3|once|TRBV30
TGTGCCTGGAGTACAGGGATGGGGGATACGCAGTATTTT
CAWSTGMGDTQYF
>NA|TRBJ1-4|NA|TRBV4-1
TGCGCCAGCAGCCAACTCCGGGACACCCCTACGGTGTTTTTT
CASSQLRDTPTVFF
>TRBD2|TRBJ2-5|NA|TRBV9
TGTGCCAGCAGCGTAGGGGCGGCGGGAGTTGAGACCCAGTACTTC
CASSVGAAGVETQYF
>NA|TRBJ1-2|NA|TRBV18
TGTGCCAGCTCACCACGGAGAGGGGAGGAAAATGGCTACACCTTC
CASSPRRGEENGYTF
>NA|TRBJ1-1|few|TRBV30
TGTGCCTGGAGTGTACTTCGAGGGTCTGAAGCTTTCTTT
CAWSVLRGSEAFF
>TRBD1|TRBJ2-7|NA|TRBV2
TGTGCCAGCAGTGAAATTGGGACAGACTACGAGCAGTACTTC
CASSEIGTDYEQYF
>TRBD2|TRBJ2-3|NA|TRBV11-3
TGTGCCAGCAGCTTAGTCGGGGCGGGGGGCACAGATACGCAGTATTTT
CASSLVGAGGTDTQYF
>NA|TRBJ1-5|NA|TRBV2
TGTGCCAGCAAACCCGACAGCGGCAATCAGCCCCAGCATTTT
CASKPDSGNQPQHF
>TRBD1|TRBJ2-7|NA|TRBV6-5
TGTGCCACCGGACAGGAGTTTCCCTACGAGCAGTACTTC
CATGQEFPYEQYF
>TRBD1|TRBJ1-6|NA|TRBV19
TGTGCCAGTAGTGGATACAGGGGGGAGAATTCACCCCTCCACTTT
CASSGYRGENSPLHF
>TRBD1|TRBJ1-1|NA|TRBV5-1
TGCGCCAGCAGCCGACAGGGGGCAGGGGATATTGGCACTGAAGCTTTCTTT
CASSRQGAGDIGTEAFF
>TRBD2|TRBJ2-1|NA|TRBV27
TGTGCCAGCAGTTCTAGCGGGGGGGCTTACAATGAGCAGTTCTTC
CASSSSGGAYNEQFF
>TRBD1|TRBJ2-3|NA|TRBV5-1
TGCGCCAGCAGCCGGACAGGGGGAGATACGCAGTATTTT
CASSRTGGDTQYF
>NA|TRBJ1-3|NA|TRBV7-2
TGTGCCAGCAGCGCAGGGTCCGGAAACACCATATATTTT
CASSAGSGNTIYF
>TRBD1|TRBJ2-3|NA|TRBV4-1
TGCGCCGCTCCACGGGAGGGACAGGGGGTCGCAGATACGCAGTATTTT
CAAPREGQGVADTQYF
>TRBD2|TRBJ2-1|NA|TRBV10-2
TGCGCCAGCCGCCGGGCGGGGGGGTTTTACAATGAGCAGTTCTTC
CASRRAGGFYNEQFF
>TRBD1|TRBJ2-3|NA|TRBV28
TGTGCCAGCAGTCCGCTCGACAGGGGCAGTGAAGATACGCAGTATTTT
CASSPLDRGSEDTQYF
>NA|TRBJ1-5|NA|TRBV19
TGTGCCACCCGATGGGGAGAAAGGAGCAATCAGCCCCAGCATTTT
CATRWGERSNQPQHF
>NA|TRBJ2-6|NA|TRBV30
TGTGCCTGGGAGACCGGGGGTTCTGCTGGGGCCAACGTCCTGACTTTC
CAWETGGSAGANVLTF
>NA|TRBJ2-7|NA|TRBV11-2
TGTGCCAGCAGCTTGAGACACCTTTCCTCCTACGAGCAGTACTTC
CASSLRHLSSYEQYF
>NA|TRBJ2-5|NA|TRBV5-1
TGCGCCAGCAGCTTAGGGACTCTTCAAGAGACCCAGTACTTC
CASSLGTLQETQYF
>TRBD1|TRBJ2-7|NA|TRBV2
TGTGCCAGCAGAGGAAGGACAGGGGGCGACGAGCAGTACTTC
CASRGRTGGDEQYF